This passage covers 22 T cell receptor beta chains from one sample sequenced in a study of neurological immune-mediated disorders. TCRdb reanalysed the 5' RACE reads using MiXCR and keeps one entry per CDR3 protein. Here the sample spans about 55,000 distinct CDR3 sequences, less than 5% being singletons. The sample taken for sequencing was PBMCs. All receptors come from a middle-aged man with multiple sclerosis.

At least ten counts were recorded for this clonotype. This chain links TRBV28 with TRBJ2-3; D is unresolved. The germline CDR1 and CDR2 sequences are MDHEN and SYDVKM. V lost 5 bases and J lost 2, with 8 bases in between. The CDR3 runs to 13 residues. CDR3 sequence (DNA): TGTGCCAGCAGTAAGGGATCCACAGATACGCAGTATTTT. Translation gives CASSKGSTDTQYF. Based on the CDR3 plus reference TRBV28 and TRBJ2-3, the full variable domain is DVKVTQSSRYLVKRTGEKVFLECVQDMDHENMFWYRQDPGLGLRLIYFSYDVKMKEKGDIPEGYSVSREKKERFSLILESASTNQTSMYLCASSKGSTDTQYFGPGTRLTVL.

This clonotype showed up many times. This chain joins TRBV19 and TRBJ2-2, with D possibly TRBD1 on 6 matching bases. Trimming left V 5 bases short and J 5 bases short, with 15 bases between. Germline CDR1 is LNHDA and CDR2 is SQIVND (reference sequence). This CDR3 is 15 amino acids long. The CDR3 loop is CASSQQGSRTGELFF. The CDR3 nucleotides read TGTGCCAGTAGTCAACAGGGTAGTAGGACCGGGGAGCTGTTTTTT.

A remark on this clonotype: A much more abundant neighbour one base away suggests this may be a read error. The chain employs TRBV20-1 and TRBJ1-5; D is uncertain. The germline gives CDR1 DFQATT, CDR2 SNEGSKA (reference sequence). CDR3 length equals 14 residues. CDR3 nucleotide sequence: TGCAGTGCTAGAGATCAGGCAGAGAATCAGCCCCAGAATTTT. The encoded protein is CSARDQAENQPQNF.

This clonotype was seen many times. V is TRBV27 and J is TRBJ2-1, with D possibly being TRBD2 (6 bases). This CDR3 comprises 14 residues. Trimming shortened V by 5 bases and J by 0 bases, and 8 bases separated the two germline ends. The V gene's germline CDR1 is MNHEY and CDR2 SMNVEV (reference sequence). This CDR3 reads CASSPGGSYNEQFF. CDR3 coding DNA: TGTGCCAGCAGTCCCGGGGGCTCCTACAATGAGCAGTTCTTC.

This clonotype came up a few times. V usage is TRBV7-3 and J usage is TRBJ2-3, with no clear D. Germline CDR1 reads SGHTA; CDR2 reads FQGTGA. Between the trimmed V and J ends, which lost 5 bases and 8 bases, there was a span of 11 bases. The length of the CDR3 is 12 residues. The CDR3 DNA reads TGTGCCAGCAGCCCCTCCTCGGGTACGCAGTATTTT. It encodes CASSPSSGTQYF.

This clonotype was observed at least ten times. This chain joins TRBV20-1 and TRBJ2-1, with 7 positions matching TRBD2. The CDR3 is 13 amino acids. With V trimmed by 4 bases and J by 8 bases, 8 bases remained unmatched. CDR1 is DFQATT, CDR2 SNEGSKA, per germline (reference sequence). Here the CDR3 DNA reads TGCAGTGCTACCAAGGGAGGGAAGGATGAGCAGTTCTTC. Protein: CSATKGGKDEQFF.

The table lists this clonotype with many counts. The chain combines TRBV20-1 with TRBJ2-7; 11 nucleotides match TRBD1. Germline CDR1 is DFQATT and CDR2 is SNEGSKA (reference sequence). This CDR3 spans 14 amino acids. This CDR3 is CSWDPGQGAYEQYF. Written as DNA, the CDR3 is TGCAGCTGGGATCCGGGACAGGGGGCCTACGAGCAGTACTTC.

For this clonotype: A much larger clone sits a single nucleotide away, making a read error possible. The chain uses TRBV7-9 and TRBJ2-7; D gene unclear. V lost 6 bases to trimming and J lost 6 bases, with 9 bases between them. Germline lookup yields CDR1 SEHNR and CDR2 FQNEAQ (reference sequence). The CDR3 runs to 11 residues. The CDR3 nucleotides are TGTGCCAGCAGAGATACAGCCGAGCAGTACTTC. Encoded protein: CASRDTAEQYF.

This clonotype has a count of ten or more. V is TRBV5-1 and J is TRBJ1-2; 7 bases fit TRBD1. The CDR3 covers 15 residues. The V gene's germline CDR1 is SGHRS and CDR2 YFSETQ. V dropped 4 bases and J dropped 1; count of bases not matched to a gene: 7. The CDR3 region is CASSPPGQINYGYTF. CDR3 sequence (DNA): TGCGCCAGCAGCCCTCCGGGACAGATTAACTATGGCTACACCTTC.

This clonotype was picked up many times. The chain joins TRBV5-1 to TRBJ2-5; possible D gene TRBD1, 6 bases. Trimming pared 4 bases from V and 3 bases from J, leaving 13 bases between. Germline CDR1 is SGHRS and CDR2 is YFSETQ. This CDR3 has 14 amino acids. CDR3 DNA: TGCGCCAGCAGCCTGGACAGAATAAAAGAGACCCAGTACTTC. The encoded protein is CASSLDRIKETQYF. The full variable domain, in which reference TRBV5-1 and TRBJ2-5 provide the parts outside the CDR3, is KAGVTQTPRYLIKTRGQQVTLSCSPISGHRSVSWYQQTPGQGLQFLFEYFSETQRNKGNFPGRFSGRQFSNSRSEMNVSTLELGDSALYLCASSLDRIKETQYFGPGTRLLVL.

This clonotype occurred many times. This chain uses TRBV29-1 with TRBJ2-3, with D perhaps matching TRBD2 (6 bases). V lost 4 bases, J lost 0 bases, and 20 bases lay in between. This CDR3 has 17 residues. Looked up from germline, CDR1 is SQVTM and CDR2 is ANQGSEA. The CDR3 is CSVVGGLGGPSTDTQYF. The CDR3 nucleotides are TGCAGCGTTGTGGGGGGTTTAGGAGGTCCTAGCACAGATACGCAGTATTTT.

Concerning this clonotype itself: This may come from a read error, since a much larger clone is one base off. The chain uses TRBV20-1 and TRBJ2-7; TRBD2 matches at 9 bases. The CDR3 has 17 amino acids. With V trimmed by 3 bases and J by 0 bases, 12 bases remained unmatched. Germline V gives CDR1 DFQATT, CDR2 SNEGSKA (reference sequence). The CDR3 DNA reads as TGCAGTGCTAGGCCTAGCGGGGTGGCCTGGGTCTCCTACGAGCAGTACTTC. Protein: CSARPSGVAWVSYEQYF.

J is TRBJ2-3 and V is TRBV4-1; no clear D gene. Germline V gene data show CDR1 as MGHRA and CDR2 as YSYEKL. The CDR3 is 17 residues long. The V end lost 3 bases, the J end lost 6 bases, and 22 bases lay between the germline ends. CDR3 protein: CASSQKTDVSLRDTQYF. The CDR3 DNA is TGCGCCAGCAGCCAGAAAACGGACGTGTCCCTGAGGGATACGCAGTATTTT.

This clonotype was seen many times. V gene TRBV5-6 combines with J gene TRBJ2-2; D unclear. Germline V CDR1 and CDR2: SGHDT, YYEEEE. Trimming stripped 4 bases from V and 5 bases from J, with 18 bases between. The CDR3 runs 16 residues. The CDR3, as DNA: TGTGCCAGCAGCCACGAAAGGTTAATGGTGACCGGGGAGCTGTTTTTT. Translating gives CASSHERLMVTGELFF.

The table lists this clonotype with many counts. The chain employs TRBV20-1 and TRBJ2-2, with D maybe TRBD2 (6 bases). Germline V gives CDR1 DFQATT, CDR2 SNEGSKA (reference sequence). The CDR3 runs 17 residues. V lost 3 bases to trimming and J lost 3 bases, with 20 bases between them. CDR3 nucleotide sequence: TGCAGTGCTAGGGAGGGGTTTGGTAGCAGGGACACCGGGGAGCTGTTTTTT. Translating gives CSAREGFGSRDTGELFF.

V and J are TRBV5-5 and TRBJ2-3; D unclear. Germline CDR1 reads SGHKS; CDR2 reads YYEKEE (reference sequence). The CDR3 extends over 15 amino acids. V was pared by 4 bases and J by 0 bases, with 12 bases between. This CDR3 is CASSEDGTSTDTQYF. The CDR3, as DNA: TGTGCCAGCAGCGAGGACGGAACTAGCACAGATACGCAGTATTTT.

This clonotype occurred a few times. This may be a read error, as it is one base from a much larger clone. The chain has TRBV21-1 and TRBJ2-7. TRBV21-1 counts as a pseudogene. The CDR3 has 12 amino acids. CDR3 DNA: TGTGCCAGCACCGAAATCGACTACGAGCAGTACTTC. Amino acids: CASTEIDYEQYF.

This clonotype was seen ten or more times. CDR3 sequence: CAIRPGTESTDTQYF. The DNA of the CDR3 is TGTGCCATCAGACCCGGGACAGAGAGCACAGATACGCAGTATTTT. The genes are TRBV10-3 and TRBJ2-3; the match to TRBD1 covers 7 bases. V gave up 6 bases and J gave up 0 bases; unmatched junction bases: 6. The CDR3 sequence is 15 residues long. Germline assignment: CDR1 ENHRY and CDR2 SYGVKD.

This clonotype occurred many times. The chain carries TRBV15 and TRBJ1-2; D unresolved. There are 14 residues in the CDR3. The germline gives CDR1 LNHNV, CDR2 YYDKDF (reference sequence). V gave up 0 bases and J gave up 2 bases, with 7 bases separating them. CDR3 sequence reads: CATSRDRGNYGYTF. The CDR3 bases are TGTGCCACCAGCAGAGATCGAGGGAACTATGGCTACACCTTC.

This clonotype was seen ten or more times. The chain combines TRBV5-1 with TRBJ2-1; no clear D gene. In germline, CDR1 is SGHRS, CDR2 YFSETQ. The CDR3 runs 14 residues. V lost 1 base and J lost 3, with 8 bases in between. CDR3 nucleotide sequence: TGCGCCAGCAGCTTGTGGAACTTCTACAATGAGCAGTTCTTC. It is translated as CASSLWNFYNEQFF.

This clonotype was recorded many times. The chain combines TRBV5-1 with TRBJ1-4; D possibly corresponds to TRBD1 (6 bases). The germline gives CDR1 SGHRS, CDR2 YFSETQ. CDR3 length: 15 amino acids. The germline V and J ends were trimmed by 2 bases and 2 bases, with 10 bases remaining between them. CDR3 amino acids: CASSFQGSTNEKLFF. As DNA, the CDR3 is TGCGCCAGCAGCTTCCAGGGGTCTACTAATGAAAAACTGTTTTTT. The full variable domain, rest sourced from reference TRBV5-1 and TRBJ1-4, is KAGVTQTPRYLIKTRGQQVTLSCSPISGHRSVSWYQQTPGQGLQFLFEYFSETQRNKGNFPGRFSGRQFSNSRSEMNVSTLELGDSALYLCASSFQGSTNEKLFFGSGTQLSVL.

Turning to this clonotype: One end of the junction fails to match germline, which may point to a read error. The chain uses TRBV6-5 and TRBJ2-3, with D perhaps matching TRBD1 (7 bases). The CDR3 consists of 14 residues. Germline V gene sequence: CDR1 MNHEY, CDR2 SVGAGI. DNA of the CDR3: TGTGCCAGCAGTTACGGAGGGGGGACAGATACGCAGAATTTT. Translation: CASSYGGGTDTQNF.